One and the same sample provided the 16 T cell receptor beta chains below, sequenced in a study of T cell responses to AZD1222 COVID-19 vaccine. The repertoire was sequenced with immunoSEQ multiplex PCR; TCRdb's copy has only in-frame clones and lacks some. The sample includes approximately 100,000 clones, around 90% of them seen just once. This specimen consisted of peripheral blood, obtained on day 0 of AZD1222 vaccination. These receptors were obtained from an adult in good health.

V usage is TRBV19 and J usage is TRBJ2-6, with a possible D match to TRBD1 (6 bases). Germline V gene data show CDR1 as LNHDA and CDR2 as SQIVND (reference sequence). The CDR3 is 15 residues long. V shed 3 bases and J shed 2 bases, with 8 bases lying between them. The CDR3 protein is CASSIGQPGANVLTF. Here the CDR3 DNA reads TGTGCCAGTAGTATCGGACAGCCTGGGGCCAACGTCCTGACTTTC.

The chain has TRBV7-9 and TRBJ2-7; D gene ambiguous. V gave up 5 bases and J gave up 5 bases, with 10 bases separating them. CDR3 length equals 12 residues. Germline V lookup: CDR1 SEHNR, CDR2 FQNEAQ (reference sequence). The CDR3 spells CASSVNPDEQYF. In DNA form, the CDR3 reads TGTGCCAGCAGCGTTAATCCAGACGAGCAGTACTTC.

The chain carries TRBV4-2 and TRBJ1-1; D might be TRBD1 (6 bases). This CDR3 contains 18 residues. Germline CDR1 is LGHNA and CDR2 is YNFKEQ. V was cut by 3 bases and J by 2 bases, with 22 bases left in between. The CDR3 is CASSQTGLGASFNTEAFF. The CDR3 DNA reads as TGTGCCAGCAGCCAGACGGGGTTGGGGGCGTCATTTAACACTGAAGCTTTCTTT.

The chain joins TRBV4-1 to TRBJ1-5; no clear D gene. This CDR3 spans 16 amino acids. V was clipped by 0 bases and J by 3 bases, with 12 bases between them. The V gene's germline CDR1 is MGHRA and CDR2 YSYEKL. The CDR3 DNA sequence: TGCGCCAGCAGCCAAGAGGGCAGTAGATTCAATCAGCCCCAGCATTTT. Its protein is CASSQEGSRFNQPQHF.

This sequence joins TRBV5-1 and TRBJ1-3; no firm D call. Germline V gives CDR1 SGHRS, CDR2 YFSETQ. With 4 bases removed from V and 4 bases from J, the gap between germline ends came to 3 bases. The CDR3 runs to 11 residues. CDR3 nucleotides: TGCGCCAGCAGCCGCGGAAACACCATATATTTT. Amino acid sequence: CASSRGNTIYF.

This clone is a singleton in its sample. The genes are TRBV27 and TRBJ2-2, with D uncertain. Germline-derived CDR1 and CDR2 are MNHEY and SMNVEV (reference sequence). V was shortened by 7 bases and J by 0 bases, with 6 bases between the two germline ends. The CDR3 runs 13 residues. This CDR3 reads CASIRSNTGELFF. CDR3 nucleotide sequence: TGTGCCAGCATCAGATCGAACACCGGGGAGCTGTTTTTT.

The V call is TRBV7-2, the J call TRBJ2-1; perhaps TRBD2 as D (5 bases). In germline, CDR1 is SGHTA, CDR2 FQGNSA. V was clipped by 6 bases and J by 10 bases, with 22 bases between them. The CDR3 spans 15 residues. CDR3 sequence reads: CASSSPAILGREQFF. The CDR3 bases are TGTGCCAGCAGTTCGCCCGCTATACTAGGGCGGGAGCAGTTCTTC.

The V call is TRBV5-5, the J call TRBJ2-5, with D possibly being TRBD1 (6 bases). Trimming took off 7 bases at V and 7 bases at J, with 20 bases between the two ends. Germline CDR1 and CDR2: SGHKS and YYEKEE (reference sequence). The length of the CDR3 is 14 residues. The CDR3 coding sequence is TGTGCCAGCGGGGAGACTTCCCTCAGGGGGACCCAGTACTTC. This gives the protein CASGETSLRGTQYF.

This sequence joins TRBV5-1 and TRBJ2-5; 11 bases line up with TRBD1. The germline V gene has CDR1 SGHRS and CDR2 YFSETQ. V gave up 0 bases and J gave up 1 base; unmatched junction bases: 5. The CDR3 spans 17 residues. The CDR3 sequence is CASSLGGGTGGQETQYF. For the CDR3, the DNA is TGCGCCAGCAGCTTGGGTGGCGGGACAGGGGGCCAAGAGACCCAGTACTTC. The variable domain in full, completed from reference TRBV5-1 and TRBJ2-5, reads KAGVTQTPRYLIKTRGQQVTLSCSPISGHRSVSWYQQTPGQGLQFLFEYFSETQRNKGNFPGRFSGRQFSNSRSEMNVSTLELGDSALYLCASSLGGGTGGQETQYFGPGTRLLVL.

J is TRBJ2-5 and V is TRBV19, with 11 bases aligning to TRBD2. Germline V gene lookup returns CDR1 LNHDA and CDR2 SQIVND (reference sequence). The V gene end was trimmed by 1 base and the J gene end by 0 bases; junction bases not matched to a gene: 7. The CDR3 spans 18 residues. Written as DNA, the CDR3 is TGTGCCAGTAGTATAGGCTACGCTAGCGGGGGGAACCAAGAGACCCAGTACTTC. Its protein is CASSIGYASGGNQETQYF. Full variable domain (rest looked up from reference TRBV19 and TRBJ2-5): DGGITQSPKYLFRKEGQNVTLSCEQNLNHDAMYWYRQDPGQGLRLIYYSQIVNDFQKGDIAEGYSVSREKKESFPLTVTSAQKNPTAFYLCASSIGYASGGNQETQYFGPGTRLLVL.

CDR3 sequence: CASSPGTSGFEQYF. The CDR3 DNA reads as TGTGCCAGCAGCCCCGGGACTAGCGGATTCGAGCAGTACTTC. The chain recombines TRBV5-4 with TRBJ2-7; 11 positions agree with TRBD2. Germline lookup yields CDR1 SGHNT and CDR2 YYREEE (reference sequence). With 4 bases clipped from V and 6 bases from J, the junction kept 6 bases outside the gene matches. The CDR3 is 14 residues long.

V usage is TRBV3-1 (or the pseudogene TRBV3-2) and J usage is TRBJ1-4, with D unresolved. The ends were cut back, 1 base at V and 6 bases at J, with 15 bases in the middle. CDR1 LGHDT and CDR2 YNNKEL come from the germline V gene (reference sequence). The CDR3 spans 16 residues. For the CDR3, the DNA is TGTGCCAGCAGCCAAGGGGCCGCCCCAGACGATGAAAAACTGTTTTTT. Amino acid sequence: CASSQGAAPDDEKLFF.

This chain uses TRBV9 with TRBJ1-4, with TRBD1 matching over 9 bases. Per germline, CDR1 SGDLS and CDR2 YYNGEE. The trim removed 4 bases at V and 8 bases at J, leaving 6 bases unmatched. This CDR3 is built from 14 residues. CDR3 nucleotides: TGTGCCAGCAGCAGGACAGGGGATCGGGAAAAACTGTTTTTT. Translation: CASSRTGDREKLFF.

The chain joins TRBV3-1 (or the pseudogene TRBV3-2) to TRBJ2-5; D gene ambiguous. Germline-derived CDR1 and CDR2 are LGHDT and YNNKEL (reference sequence). Trimming shortened V by 4 bases and J by 4 bases, and 10 bases separated the two germline ends. The CDR3 is 13 amino acids. CDR3 DNA: TGTGCCAGCAGCCCTCCCTGGGCAGAGACCCAGTACTTC. Translation gives CASSPPWAETQYF.

The rearrangement joins TRBV24-1 to TRBJ2-2; possible D gene TRBD1, 6 bases. In germline, CDR1 is KGHDR, CDR2 SFDVKD. Trimming shortened V by 0 bases and J by 3 bases, and 10 bases separated the two germline ends. The CDR3 has 16 residues. This chain's CDR3 is CATSDLARGDTGELFF. CDR3 in DNA: TGTGCCACCAGTGATTTGGCCAGGGGTGACACCGGGGAGCTGTTTTTT.

The chain links TRBV6-5 to TRBJ2-1, with 8 bases lining up with TRBD2. After removal of 6 bases from V and 7 bases from J, the junction contained 11 bases not matched to a gene. CDR1 and CDR2 from the germline V gene are MNHEY and SVGAGI. This CDR3 comprises 15 residues. The CDR3 DNA sequence: TGTGCCAGCAGCCCGCTCGGGGGGGGACGGAATGAGCAGTTCTTC. It codes for CASSPLGGGRNEQFF.